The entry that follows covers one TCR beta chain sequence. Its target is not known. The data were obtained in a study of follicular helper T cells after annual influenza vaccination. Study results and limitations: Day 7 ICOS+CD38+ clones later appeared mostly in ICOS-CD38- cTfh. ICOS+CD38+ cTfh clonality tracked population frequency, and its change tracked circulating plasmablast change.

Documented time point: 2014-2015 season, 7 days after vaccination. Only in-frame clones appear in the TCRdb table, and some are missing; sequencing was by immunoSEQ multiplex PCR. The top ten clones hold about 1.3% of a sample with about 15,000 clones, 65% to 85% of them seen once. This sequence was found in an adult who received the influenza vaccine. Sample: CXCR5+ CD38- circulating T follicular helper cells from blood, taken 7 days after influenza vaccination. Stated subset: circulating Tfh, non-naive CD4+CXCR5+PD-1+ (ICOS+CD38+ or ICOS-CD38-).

The CDR3 nucleotides read TGCGCCAGCAGCCCCGGACAACCGGGCGATGAGCAGTTCTTC. Its protein is CASSPGQPGDEQFF. The J gene is TRBJ2-1, the V gene TRBV5-1; D is perhaps TRBD1 (5 bases). The CDR3 has 14 residues. Trimming left V 4 bases short and J 8 bases short, with 16 bases between. Germline loops: CDR1 SGHRS, CDR2 YFSETQ.